This T cell receptor beta chain comes out of a study of follicular helper T cells after annual influenza vaccination. Turning to the study itself: Some donors were sampled over the 2013-2014, 2014-2015 and 2015-2016 vaccinations.

The time point denotes: 2014-2015 season, pre-vaccination. Sequencing used immunoSEQ multiplex PCR; TCRdb keeps in-frame clones, though not all of them. The table records about 27,000 clones, 80% to 90% of them present only once. Notes on this clone: What it binds is unknown.

The V end was cut by 3 bases, the J end by 10 bases, with 12 bases between. Germline CDR1 is DFQATT and CDR2 is SNEGSKA (reference sequence). CDR3 size: 11 residues. Points from the study as a whole: ICOS+CD38+ cTfh clonality tracked population frequency, and its change tracked circulating plasmablast change.

Sequences were derived from CXCR5+ CD38- circulating T follicular helper cells from blood, sampled on the day of influenza vaccination. As for subset: circulating Tfh, non-naive CD4+CXCR5+PD-1+ (ICOS+CD38+ or ICOS-CD38-). The TCR comes from an adult who received the influenza vaccine. V gene TRBV20-1 combines with J gene TRBJ1-1; D is unclear. The CDR3 nucleotides are TGCAGTGCTAGGGAGACCTGGAGAGCTTTCTTT. Translation: CSARETWRAFF.